The clone carrying this T cell receptor beta chain was picked up one time. The target antigen is unknown. Some clones are missing from TCRdb's copy, which holds only in-frame ones; the method was immunoSEQ multiplex PCR. The table records about 140,000 clones, 92% of them present only once. The data originate from a study of T cell responses to AZD1222 COVID-19 vaccine. Study results and caveats: Clonal diversity was possibly underestimated, and the donors were mostly white British, with more females.

The sequence was collected from an adult in good health. The sample in question was peripheral blood, obtained on day 0 of AZD1222 vaccination.

The DNA for the CDR3 is TGTGCCAGCAGTGAACGGGAAAAACTGTTTTTT. This codes for CASSEREKLFF. The V and J genes are TRBV2 and TRBJ1-4, with D unresolved. This CDR3 contains 11 residues. CDR1 is SNHLY, CDR2 FYNNEI, per germline. Trimming took off 2 bases at V and 8 bases at J, with 3 bases between the two ends.